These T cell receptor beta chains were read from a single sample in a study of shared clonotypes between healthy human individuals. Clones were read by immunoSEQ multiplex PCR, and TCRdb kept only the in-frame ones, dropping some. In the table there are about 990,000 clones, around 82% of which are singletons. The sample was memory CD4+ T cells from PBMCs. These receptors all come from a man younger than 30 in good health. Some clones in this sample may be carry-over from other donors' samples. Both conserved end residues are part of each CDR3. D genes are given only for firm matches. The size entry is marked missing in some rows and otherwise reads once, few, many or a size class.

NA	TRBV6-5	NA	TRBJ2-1	TGTGCCAGCAGCCGCGGTTCCCACAATCAGGGTGAGCAGTTCTTC	CASSRGSHNQGEQFF
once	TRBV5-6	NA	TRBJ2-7	TGTGCCAGCAGCATATTCTGGGGGGAATCGGAGCAGTACTTC	CASSIFWGESEQYF
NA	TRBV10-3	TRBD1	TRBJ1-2	TGTGCCATCAGTGCAGGGGGGTATGGCTACACCTTC	CAISAGGYGYTF
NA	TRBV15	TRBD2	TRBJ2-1	TGTGCCACCAGCAGAGGGGGAGGGCCATACAATGAGCAGTTCTTC	CATSRGGGPYNEQFF
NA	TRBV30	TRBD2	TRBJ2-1	TGTGCCTGGAGGGTCACTAGCGGGAGTCCCAATGAGCAGTTCTTC	CAWRVTSGSPNEQFF
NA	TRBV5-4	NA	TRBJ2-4	TGTGCCAGCAGCTGGAGGGGGGGAAACAGGCGAAACATTCAGTACTTC	CASSWRGGNRRNIQYF
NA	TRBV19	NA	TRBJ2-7	TGTGCCAGTAGGTCCCGGGACAAGACTTACGAGCAGTACTTC	CASRSRDKTYEQYF
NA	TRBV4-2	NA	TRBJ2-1	TGTGCCAGCAGCCAAGTTACAGCCGAAAAGGGCAATGAGCAGTTCTTC	CASSQVTAEKGNEQFF
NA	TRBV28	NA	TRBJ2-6	TGTGCCAGCAGGTCACAGGGACCCGGGGCCAACGTCCTGACTTTC	CASRSQGPGANVLTF
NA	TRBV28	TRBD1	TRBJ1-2	TGTGCCAGCAGGGAAGGGACAGTCTATGGCTACACCTTC	CASREGTVYGYTF
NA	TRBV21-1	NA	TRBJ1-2	TGTGCCAGCAGCAAGTCAGACGGGGAAAGGGATGGCTACACCTTC	CASSKSDGERDGYTF
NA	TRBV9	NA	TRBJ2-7	TGTGCCAGCAGCGTAGGATTGACGAACTCACAAAAAGGCGAGCAGTACTTC	CASSVGLTNSQKGEQYF
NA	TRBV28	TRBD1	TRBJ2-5	TGTGCCAGCAGTTTAAGACAGGGGGTAGAGACCCAGTACTTC	CASSLRQGVETQYF
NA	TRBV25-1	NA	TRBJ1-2	TGTGCCAGCAGACCAGGGGCCCTCTATGGCTACACCTTC	CASRPGALYGYTF
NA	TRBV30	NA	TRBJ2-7	TGTGCCTGGAGTGACCAGAACCCCACGGGCCCCTACGAGCAGTACTTC	CAWSDQNPTGPYEQYF
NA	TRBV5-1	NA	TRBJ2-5	TGCGCCAGCAGCTTGAGTGGGGACGGAGAGACCCAGTACTTC	CASSLSGDGETQYF
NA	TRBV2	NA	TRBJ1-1	TGTGCCAGCAGTGACGACACCCGGTACACTGAAGCTTTCTTT	CASSDDTRYTEAFF
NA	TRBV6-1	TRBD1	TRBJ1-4	TGTGCCAGCAGACCTCATACAGGGGCTGAAAAACTGTTTTTT	CASRPHTGAEKLFF
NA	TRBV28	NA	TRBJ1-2	TGTGCCAGCAGTTTCGGACAGTATGGCTACACCTTC	CASSFGQYGYTF
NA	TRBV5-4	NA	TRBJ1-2	TGTGCCAGCAGCGAACACCCCAACTATGGCTACACCTTC	CASSEHPNYGYTF
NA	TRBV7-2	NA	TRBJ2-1	TGTGCCAGCAACTCCCGAGCCGGGATAGGGGAGCAGTTCTTC	CASNSRAGIGEQFF
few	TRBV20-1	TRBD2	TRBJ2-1	TGCAGTGCGGCGGGAGTTGAGCAGTTCTTC	CSAAGVEQFF
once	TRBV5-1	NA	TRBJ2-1	TGCGCCAGCAGCTTTACGCTAGACAATGAGCAGTTCTTC	CASSFTLDNEQFF
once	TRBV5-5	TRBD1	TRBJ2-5	TGTGCCAGCAGCTTGGGGATATCAGGGGGCGCTTCCCAAGAGACCCAGTACTTC	CASSLGISGGASQETQYF
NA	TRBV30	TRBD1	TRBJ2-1	TGTGCCTGGACCCTAGGGGCAGGGGGCCGGAATGAGCAGTTCTTC	CAWTLGAGGRNEQFF
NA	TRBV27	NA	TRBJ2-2	TGTGCCAGCAGTTTCTACAGGACCGGGGAGCTGTTTTTT	CASSFYRTGELFF
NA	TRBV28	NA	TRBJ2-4	TGTGCCAGCAGTTTAACAGTTCTAGCCAAAAACATTCAGTACTTC	CASSLTVLAKNIQYF
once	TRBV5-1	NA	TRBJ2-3	TGCGCCAGCAGCGTCGTACAGGCGGACACAGATACGCAGTATTTT	CASSVVQADTDTQYF
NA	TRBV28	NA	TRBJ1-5	TGTGCCAGCAGTTTCCTCAGTGGAAATCAGCCCCAGCATTTT	CASSFLSGNQPQHF
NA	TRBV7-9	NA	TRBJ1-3	TGTGCCAGCAGCCGGACACGAAACACCATATATTTT	CASSRTRNTIYF
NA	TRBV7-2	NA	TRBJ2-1	TGTGCCAGCAGCTCAGGGCCGTGGGATGAGCAGTTCTTC	CASSSGPWDEQFF
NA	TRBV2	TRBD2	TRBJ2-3	TGTGCCAGCAAATCTCGGGCGGGAGGCCCAGATACGCAGTATTTT	CASKSRAGGPDTQYF
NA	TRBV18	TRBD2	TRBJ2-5	TGTGCCAGCTCACGACTAGCGGACCTAGAGACCCAGTACTTC	CASSRLADLETQYF
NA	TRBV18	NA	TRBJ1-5	TGTGCCAGCTCAGAGGCCGGGGGAGTGCTGCCCCAGCATTTT	CASSEAGGVLPQHF
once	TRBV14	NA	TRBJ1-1	TGTGCCAGCAGCCAAGATTGGGGTAGGGTGAACACTGAAGCTTTCTTT	CASSQDWGRVNTEAFF
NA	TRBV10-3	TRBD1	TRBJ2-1	TGTGCCATCAGGGACACAGGGGGTGAGCAGTTCTTC	CAIRDTGGEQFF
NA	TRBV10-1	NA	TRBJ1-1	TGCGCCACGTACTTAAAACAGGGAAACACTGAAGCTTTCTTT	CATYLKQGNTEAFF
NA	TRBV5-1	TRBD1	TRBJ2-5	TGCGCCAGCAGCCCGCAGGGGGCGGTGGGAGAGACCCAGTACTTC	CASSPQGAVGETQYF
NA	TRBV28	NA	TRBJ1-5	TGTGCCAGCAGGAGGCGGCAGGGGCAGGGTCAGCCCCAGCATTTT	CASRRRQGQGQPQHF
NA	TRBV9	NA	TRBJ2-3	TGTGCCAGCAGCCATCGACAGGTCCCAGATACGCAGTATTTT	CASSHRQVPDTQYF
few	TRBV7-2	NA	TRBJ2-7	TGTGCCAGCAGCTTAGCGTCAGGTTCCTACGAGCAGTACTTC	CASSLASGSYEQYF